This TCR beta chain was recovered during a study of technical replicates of blood from a few donors. Clones were read by immunoSEQ multiplex PCR, and TCRdb kept only the in-frame ones, dropping some. The sample has roughly 72,000 clones, approximately 94% seen once. Germline loops: CDR1 SGHKS, CDR2 YYEKEE (reference sequence). This CDR3 spans 18 amino acids. The ends were cut back, 4 bases at V and 5 bases at J, with 25 bases in the middle. Sequencing was done on a sample of T cells isolated from PBMCs. The source of this sequence is a human donor in good health. This chain uses TRBV5-5 with TRBJ1-5; no reliable D call. The CDR3 loop reads CASSEGEGSRARDQPQHF. DNA of the CDR3: TGTGCCAGCAGCGAGGGAGAAGGGAGTAGGGCGAGAGATCAGCCCCAGCATTTT. The complete variable domain, with remaining parts taken from reference TRBV5-5 and TRBJ1-5, reads DAGVTQSPTHLIKTRGQQVTLRCSPISGHKSVSWYQQVLGQGPQFIFQYYEKEERGRGNFPDRFSARQFPNYSSELNVNALLLGDSALYLCASSEGEGSRARDQPQHFGDGTRLSIL.